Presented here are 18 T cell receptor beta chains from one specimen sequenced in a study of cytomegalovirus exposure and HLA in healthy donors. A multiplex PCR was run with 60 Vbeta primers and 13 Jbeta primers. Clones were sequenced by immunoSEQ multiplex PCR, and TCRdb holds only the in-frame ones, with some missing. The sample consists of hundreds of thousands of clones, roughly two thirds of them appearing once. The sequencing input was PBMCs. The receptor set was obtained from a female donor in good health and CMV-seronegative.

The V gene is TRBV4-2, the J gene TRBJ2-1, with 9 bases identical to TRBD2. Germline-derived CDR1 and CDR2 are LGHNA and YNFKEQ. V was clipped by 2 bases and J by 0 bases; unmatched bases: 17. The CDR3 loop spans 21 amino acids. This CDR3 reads CASSQRGLRLAETSSYNEQFF. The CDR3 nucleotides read TGTGCCAGCAGCCAAAGGGGACTGAGACTAGCGGAAACGAGCTCCTACAATGAGCAGTTCTTC.

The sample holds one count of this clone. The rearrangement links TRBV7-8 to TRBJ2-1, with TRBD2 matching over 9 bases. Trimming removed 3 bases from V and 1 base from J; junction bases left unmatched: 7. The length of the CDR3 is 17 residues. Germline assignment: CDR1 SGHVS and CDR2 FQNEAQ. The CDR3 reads CASSFGSGRISYNEQFF. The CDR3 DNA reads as TGTGCCAGCAGCTTTGGTAGCGGGAGAATATCCTACAATGAGCAGTTCTTC.

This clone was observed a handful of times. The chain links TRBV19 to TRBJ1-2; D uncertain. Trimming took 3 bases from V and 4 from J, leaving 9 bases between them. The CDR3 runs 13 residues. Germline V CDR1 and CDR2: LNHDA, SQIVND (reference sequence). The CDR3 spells CASSIIGSYGYTF. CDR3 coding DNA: TGTGCCAGTAGTATTATCGGGAGCTATGGCTACACCTTC.

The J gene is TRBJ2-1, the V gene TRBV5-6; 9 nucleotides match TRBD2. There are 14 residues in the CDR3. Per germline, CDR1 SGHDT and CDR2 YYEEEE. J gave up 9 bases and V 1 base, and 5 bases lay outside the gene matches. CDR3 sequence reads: CASSLFLAGIEQFF. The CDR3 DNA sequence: TGTGCCAGCAGCTTGTTCCTAGCGGGAATTGAGCAGTTCTTC.

CDR3 residues: CASSSRRGAGELFF. As DNA, the CDR3 is TGTGCCAGCAGCTCAAGGAGGGGTGCCGGGGAGCTGTTTTTT. The rearrangement links TRBV11-3 to TRBJ2-2; weak D call: TRBD2 (6 bases). V lost 4 bases and J lost 6, with 12 bases in between. This CDR3 spans 14 amino acids. Per the germline V gene, CDR1 is SGHNT and CDR2 is YENEEA.

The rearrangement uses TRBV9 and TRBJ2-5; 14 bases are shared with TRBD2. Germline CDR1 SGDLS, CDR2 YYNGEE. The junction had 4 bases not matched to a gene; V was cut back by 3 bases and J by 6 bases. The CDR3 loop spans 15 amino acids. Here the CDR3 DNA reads TGTGCCAGCAGCGCGACTAGCGGGAGGGCACAGACCCAGTACTTC. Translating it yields CASSATSGRAQTQYF.

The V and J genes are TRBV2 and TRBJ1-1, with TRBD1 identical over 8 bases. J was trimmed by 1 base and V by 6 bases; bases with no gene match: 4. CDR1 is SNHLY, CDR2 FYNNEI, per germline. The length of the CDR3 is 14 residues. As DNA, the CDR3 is TGTGCCAGCAGAGTGACAGGGGCGAACACTGAAGCTTTCTTT. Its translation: CASRVTGANTEAFF. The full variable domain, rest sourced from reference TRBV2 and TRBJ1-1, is EPEVTQTPSHQVTQMGQEVILRCVPISNHLYFYWYRQILGQKVEFLVSFYNNEISEKSEIFDDQFSVERPDGSNFTLKIRSTKLEDSAMYFCASRVTGANTEAFFGQGTRLTVV.

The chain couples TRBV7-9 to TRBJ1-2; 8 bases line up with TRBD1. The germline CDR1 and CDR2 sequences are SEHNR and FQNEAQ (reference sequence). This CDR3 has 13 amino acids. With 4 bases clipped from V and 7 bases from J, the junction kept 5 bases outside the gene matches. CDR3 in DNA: TGTGCCAGCAGCTGGACAGGGATCGGTGGCTACACCTTC. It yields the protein CASSWTGIGGYTF.

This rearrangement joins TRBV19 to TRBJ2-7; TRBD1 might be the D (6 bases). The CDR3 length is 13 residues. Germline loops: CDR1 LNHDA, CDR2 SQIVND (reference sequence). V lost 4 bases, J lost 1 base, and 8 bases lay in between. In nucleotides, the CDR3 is TGTGCCAGTAGTAGGACAGATTCCTACGAGCAGTACTTC. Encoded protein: CASSRTDSYEQYF.

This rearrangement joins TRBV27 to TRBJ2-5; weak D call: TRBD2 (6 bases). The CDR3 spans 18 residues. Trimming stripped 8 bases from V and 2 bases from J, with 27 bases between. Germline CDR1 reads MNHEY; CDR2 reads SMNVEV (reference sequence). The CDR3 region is CASPTPRGKGGPQETQYF. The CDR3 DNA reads TGTGCCAGCCCCACCCCACGGGGAAAGGGAGGCCCGCAAGAGACCCAGTACTTC.

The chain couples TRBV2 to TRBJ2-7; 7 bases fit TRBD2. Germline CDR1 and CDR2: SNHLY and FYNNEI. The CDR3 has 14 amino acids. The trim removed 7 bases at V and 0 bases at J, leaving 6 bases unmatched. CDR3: CASTGGSNSYEQYF. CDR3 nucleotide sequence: TGTGCCAGCACCGGCGGGAGCAACTCCTACGAGCAGTACTTC.

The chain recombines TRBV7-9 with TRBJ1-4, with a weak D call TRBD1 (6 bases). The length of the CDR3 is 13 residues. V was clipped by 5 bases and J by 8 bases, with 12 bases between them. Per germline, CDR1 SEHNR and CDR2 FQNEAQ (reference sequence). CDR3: CASSRGQGEKLFF. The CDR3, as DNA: TGTGCCAGCAGCCGTGGGCAGGGGGAAAAACTGTTTTTT.

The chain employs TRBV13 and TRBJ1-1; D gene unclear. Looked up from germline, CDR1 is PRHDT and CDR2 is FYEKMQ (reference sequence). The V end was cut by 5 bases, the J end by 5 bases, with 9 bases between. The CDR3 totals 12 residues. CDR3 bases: TGTGCCAGCAGCCCCCAGGCAACTGAAGCTTTCTTT. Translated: CASSPQATEAFF.

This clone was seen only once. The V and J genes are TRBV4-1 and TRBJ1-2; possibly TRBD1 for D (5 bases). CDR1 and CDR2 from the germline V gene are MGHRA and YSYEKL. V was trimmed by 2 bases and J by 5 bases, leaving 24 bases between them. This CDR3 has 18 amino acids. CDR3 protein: CASSQQNRQTPRGYGYTF. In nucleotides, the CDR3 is TGCGCCAGCAGCCAACAGAATCGACAGACGCCACGGGGGTATGGCTACACCTTC.

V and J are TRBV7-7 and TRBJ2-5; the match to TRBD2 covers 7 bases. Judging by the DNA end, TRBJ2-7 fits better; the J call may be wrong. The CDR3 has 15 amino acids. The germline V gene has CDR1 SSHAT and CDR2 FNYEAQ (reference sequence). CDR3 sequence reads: CASSPREAAPHEQYF. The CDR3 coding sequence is TGTGCCAGCAGTCCTCGGGAGGCTGCCCCCCACGAGCAGTACTTC.

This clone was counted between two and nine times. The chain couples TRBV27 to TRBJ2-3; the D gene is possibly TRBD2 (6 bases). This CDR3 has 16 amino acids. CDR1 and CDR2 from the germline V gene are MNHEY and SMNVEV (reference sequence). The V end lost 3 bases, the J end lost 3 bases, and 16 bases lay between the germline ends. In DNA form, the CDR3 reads TGTGCCAGCAGTTTGCTCGGACTATTCAATACAGATACGCAGTATTTT. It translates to CASSLLGLFNTDTQYF.

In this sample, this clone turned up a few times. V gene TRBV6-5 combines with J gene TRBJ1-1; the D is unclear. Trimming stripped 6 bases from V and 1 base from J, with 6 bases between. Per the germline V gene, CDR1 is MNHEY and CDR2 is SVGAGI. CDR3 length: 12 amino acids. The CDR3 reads CASRNGNTEAFF. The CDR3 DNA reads TGTGCCAGCAGGAACGGGAACACTGAAGCTTTCTTT.

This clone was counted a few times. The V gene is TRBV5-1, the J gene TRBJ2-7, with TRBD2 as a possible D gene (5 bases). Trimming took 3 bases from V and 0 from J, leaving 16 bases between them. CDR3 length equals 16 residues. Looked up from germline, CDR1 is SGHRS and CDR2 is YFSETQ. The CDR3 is CASSSTERRHSYEQYF. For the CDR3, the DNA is TGCGCCAGCAGCTCGACGGAGCGGAGACACTCCTACGAGCAGTACTTC.